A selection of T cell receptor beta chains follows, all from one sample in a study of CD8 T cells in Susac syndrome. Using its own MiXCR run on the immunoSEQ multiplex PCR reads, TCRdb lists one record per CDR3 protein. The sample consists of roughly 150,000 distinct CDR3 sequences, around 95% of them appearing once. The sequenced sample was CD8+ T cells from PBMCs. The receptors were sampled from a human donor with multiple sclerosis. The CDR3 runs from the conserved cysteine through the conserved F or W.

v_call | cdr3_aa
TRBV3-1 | CASSQVDRGYEQYF
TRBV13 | CASSSGQGVTDTQYF
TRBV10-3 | CAISESGGNEQFF
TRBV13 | CASSAIRADGDAFF
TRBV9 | CASSVERVNTEAFF
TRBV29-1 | CSVGDDNQPQHF
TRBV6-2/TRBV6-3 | CASSRRTGGVETQYF
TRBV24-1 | CATRGHLNEQFF
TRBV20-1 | CSALGGGGVVNEQFF
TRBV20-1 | CSLGHRLF
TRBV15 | CATSKPEGSTDTQYF
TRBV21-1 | CASSKGWKGPWATQYF
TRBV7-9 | CASSTNRQLSTQYF
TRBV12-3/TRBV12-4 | CTSSALAGQTDTQYF
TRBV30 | CAWSGEGPYEQYF
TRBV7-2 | CASSLGQGVGELFF
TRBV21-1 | CASSKALPGDATNEQFF
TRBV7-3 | CASSLTSAGELFF
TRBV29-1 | CSVEDLSGGRLGQFF
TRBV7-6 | CASSLVLAGTYNEQFF
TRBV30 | CAWGGQFDEQYF
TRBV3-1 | CASSQVQSTYEQYF
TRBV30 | CAWSAGQGGDTQYF
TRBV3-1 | CASSQSYKKDDNYGYTF
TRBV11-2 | CASRAAGGPTDTQYF
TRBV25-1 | CASSDARKETQYF
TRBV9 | CASSVDGLLHQPQHF
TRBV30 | CAWSPGISYNEQFF
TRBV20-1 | CSAGMTDTEAFF
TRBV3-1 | CASSVQPGLVGTDTQYF
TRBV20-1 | CSALGQGYGYTF
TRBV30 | CAWSVLEPNTDTQYF
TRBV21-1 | CASSKGGGPWGVGQYF
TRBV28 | CASRVLRGGNYGYTF
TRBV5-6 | CASSFATSTEAFF
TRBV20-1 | CSAIGLAGGEGEQFF
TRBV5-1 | CASSYTRYNEQFF
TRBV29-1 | CSVEKGGIGDTQYF